A selection of T cell receptor beta chains follows, all from one sample in a study of blood T cell repertoires in COVID-19. Repertoires were generated with immunoSEQ multiplex PCR, while TCRdb's copy carries only in-frame clones and drops some. The table records about 130,000 clones, over 80% of them present only once. The sample consisted of peripheral blood. The receptors were sampled from a man aged 60 to 75 with acute or convalescent COVID-19. Both conserved end residues are part of each CDR3. Each record gives: J gene, clone size, V gene, D gene, CDR3 DNA, CDR3 protein. A D gene is named only where the DNA matches it firmly. Size is stated for part of the rows, as once, few or many counts, or as a class when the clone is expanded.

TRBJ1-3 - TRBV28 - TGTGCCAGCAACTCTCCCCGCTTCTCTGGAAACACCATATATTTT CASNSPRFSGNTIYF
TRBJ1-3 - TRBV4-1 - TGCGCCAGCAGCCAAGAAGGACTATCGGTGAGCTCTGGAAACACCATATATTTT CASSQEGLSVSSGNTIYF
TRBJ2-1 - TRBV18 - TGTGCCAGCTCACCACCTTCTCTCAAAGACTCTTTCCAGTTCTTC CASSPPSLKDSFQFF
TRBJ2-3 - TRBV24-1 TRBD2 TGTGCCACCAGTGGATTTACGGGACTAGCGGGAGCGGCAGATACGCAGTATTTT CATSGFTGLAGAADTQYF
TRBJ2-7 - TRBV9 - TGTGCCAGCAGCGCCAATTCAGAGCAGTACTTC CASSANSEQYF
TRBJ1-1 - TRBV12-3/TRBV12-4 TRBD1 TGTGCCAGCAGGGCCACAGGGGTCACTGAAGCTTTCTTT CASRATGVTEAFF
TRBJ2-2 - TRBV5-1 TRBD2 TGCGCCAGCAGCCCGGTACCGGGGGGAGACAACACCGGGGAGCTGTTTTTT CASSPVPGGDNTGELFF
TRBJ2-2 - TRBV24-1 - TGTGCCACCAGCCCCCCACTTCACACCGGGGAGCTGTTTTTT CATSPPLHTGELFF
TRBJ2-3 - TRBV5-5 TRBD2 TGTGCCAGCAGCGGGACTAGCGGGAAATCCCCCAAAACAGATACGCAGTATTTT CASSGTSGKSPKTDTQYF
TRBJ1-2 - TRBV19 - TGTGCCAGTAGCCCTGGGACTGTTTATAGCTACACCTTC CASSPGTVYSYTF
TRBJ2-7 few TRBV28 TRBD1 TGTGCCAGCACCTCGACAGGGGCCCCACGCGAGCAGTACTTC CASTSTGAPREQYF
TRBJ2-1 - TRBV6-1 - TGTGCCAGCAGTGAAGACCCGGGAGCCTACAATGAGCAGTTCTTC CASSEDPGAYNEQFF
TRBJ1-5 - TRBV6-6 - TGTGCCAGCAGTCACGGGTGGGGAGGCAATCAGCCCCAGCATTTT CASSHGWGGNQPQHF
TRBJ2-3 - TRBV6-4 - TGTGCCAGCAGTGACCAACAGGGGGGGAGCACAGATACGCAGTATTTT CASSDQQGGSTDTQYF
TRBJ1-3 - TRBV28 TRBD1 TGTGCCAGCAGTTTATATTTTAGAGGACAGGGTAATGCTGGAAACACCATATATTTT CASSLYFRGQGNAGNTIYF
TRBJ1-2 - TRBV1 - TGCACCAGCAGCCAAGACGGGGGTCGGACGGCTGACCTCTCAACTAACTATGGCTACACCTTC CTSSQDGGRTADLSTNYGYTF
TRBJ2-1 - TRBV7-3 - TGTGCCAGCAGCCAGGGTGCCGGGGGTGGGCAGTTCTTC CASSQGAGGGQFF
TRBJ1-2 - TRBV2 TRBD1 TGTGCCAGCAGTGGGACAGGGGGGGGCTACACCTTC CASSGTGGGYTF
TRBJ2-7 - TRBV1 - TGCACCACCAGGGGGGGTGACGAGCAGTACTTC CTTRGGDEQYF
TRBJ1-5 - TRBV5-8 TRBD1 TGTGCCAGCCGGACAGGAGAACTTCATAGCAATCAGCCCCAGCATTTT CASRTGELHSNQPQHF
TRBJ2-5 once TRBV12-3/TRBV12-4 - TGTGCCAGCAGTCCGGGGTTCCAAGAGACCCAGTACTTC CASSPGFQETQYF
TRBJ2-6 - TRBV10-2 - TGCGCCAGCAGCGAAGGACAATACTCTGGGGCCAACGTCCTGACTTTC CASSEGQYSGANVLTF
TRBJ1-6 - TRBV28 - TGTGCCAGCAGTCCCAGGACAGCGGGGAATTCACCCCTCCACTTT CASSPRTAGNSPLHF
TRBJ2-3 - TRBV15 TRBD2 TGTGCCACCAAGAAGTCTATAGCGGGAAGGTCAGATACGCAGTATTTT CATKKSIAGRSDTQYF
TRBJ1-1 once TRBV5-1 - TGCGCCAGCAGCTCCCAGGGGAACACTGAAGCTTTCTTT CASSSQGNTEAFF
TRBJ2-2 - TRBV5-4 TRBD1 TGTGCCAGCAGCTTAGGGGACAGGGCTGGGGAGCTGTTTTTT CASSLGDRAGELFF
TRBJ2-5 - TRBV28 TRBD2 TGTGCCAGCAGTTTGGGCGGGAGCCGGTTAGAGACCCAGTACTTC CASSLGGSRLETQYF
TRBJ1-2 few TRBV9 TRBD1 TGTGCCAGCAGCCGGACAGGGGGTACTAACTATGGCTACACCTTC CASSRTGGTNYGYTF
TRBJ1-5 - TRBV6-5 TRBD1 TGTGCCAGCAGGCCGACAGGGGGTCAGCCCCAGCATTTT CASRPTGGQPQHF
TRBJ2-7 - TRBV7-3 - TGTGCCAGCAGCAAGGACTTAAACCACGAGCAGTACTTC CASSKDLNHEQYF
TRBJ2-2 - TRBV7-9 TRBD2 TGTGCCAGCAGCGTTAGCGGGAGGGGCACCGGGGAGCTGTTTTTT CASSVSGRGTGELFF
TRBJ2-6 once TRBV11-2 - TGTGCCAGCAGCTTAGGAGACAGTGTACCTGGGGCCAACGTCCTGACTTTC CASSLGDSVPGANVLTF
TRBJ1-3 - TRBV5-1 - TGCGCCAGCAGCTTGGAAAGGGGAGGGACTGGAAACACCATATATTTT CASSLERGGTGNTIYF
TRBJ1-1 once TRBV20-1 - TGCAGTGTCCGGGGGGACACTGAAGCTTTCTTT CSVRGDTEAFF
TRBJ2-2 - TRBV7-9 TRBD2 TGTGCCAGCAGCTTACCCCCCAGACTAGCGGGAGGGACCGGGGAGCTGTTTTTT CASSLPPRLAGGTGELFF
TRBJ2-1 - TRBV5-1 TRBD1 TGCGCCAGCACCGTACTGACAGGGCCCTACAATGAGCAGTTCTTC CASTVLTGPYNEQFF
TRBJ1-4 - TRBV20-1 - TGCAGTGCTAGAGACCGGGAAAAACTGTTTTTT CSARDREKLFF
TRBJ1-6 - TRBV27 - TGTGCCAGCAGCCGATCGGGACACCCTAATTCACCCCTCCACTTT CASSRSGHPNSPLHF
TRBJ2-1 few TRBV18 TRBD2 TGTGCCAGCTCCACCACTAGCGACTCCTACAATGAGCAGTTCTTC CASSTTSDSYNEQFF
TRBJ2-7 - TRBV19 - TGTGCCAGTAGTCCCGAGCCCTCCTACGAGCAGTACTTC CASSPEPSYEQYF
TRBJ1-2 few TRBV5-1 TRBD1 TGCGCCAGCAGCCCGGGGACAGGGGGCTTCTATGGCTACACCTTC CASSPGTGGFYGYTF
TRBJ1-2 - TRBV19 TRBD1 TGTGCCAGTAGTCCATGGACAGGGTCTAACTATGGCTACACCTTC CASSPWTGSNYGYTF
TRBJ1-4 once TRBV6-1 - TGTGCCAGCAGTGAAGCGGGCAGGGGATATGAAAAACTGTTTTTT CASSEAGRGYEKLFF
TRBJ2-7 once TRBV7-9 TRBD2 TGTGCCAGCAGTCCAAGGGTCGGGACTATAACCTTC CASSPRVGTITF